This is a list of T cell receptor beta chains from one sample in a study of T cell changes during pregnancy in multiple sclerosis. Repertoires were generated with immunoSEQ multiplex PCR, while TCRdb's copy carries only in-frame clones and drops some. The sample comprises over 55,000 clones, under 95% of which are singletons, and roughly 3.5% rests with the top ten. The sequenced sample was CD8+ T cells from peripheral blood mononuclear cells, obtained in the third trimester of pregnancy. These receptors came from a female donor with multiple sclerosis, enrolled in a pregnancy study. Each CDR3 is given with its conserved first and last residue. Each record gives: V gene, D gene, clone size, J gene, CDR3 protein, CDR3 DNA. The D gene is left open where the match is weak. Clone size is shown for a subset of rows, as once, few, many or a class of expanded clone.

V gene: TRBV6-5
D gene: TRBD2
clone size: .
J gene: TRBJ2-1
CDR3 protein: CASSPLTSGYNEQFF
CDR3 DNA: TGTGCCAGCAGTCCCCTGACTAGCGGATACAATGAGCAGTTCTTC

V gene: TRBV6-1
D gene: TRBD2
clone size: .
J gene: TRBJ2-7
CDR3 protein: CASSTEASGSYEQYF
CDR3 DNA: TGTGCCAGCAGTACCGAAGCTAGCGGGTCCTACGAGCAGTACTTC

V gene: TRBV5-6
D gene: .
clone size: once
J gene: TRBJ2-5
CDR3 protein: CATGGWYQETQYF
CDR3 DNA: TGTGCCACTGGAGGGTGGTACCAAGAGACCCAGTACTTC

V gene: TRBV7-3
D gene: .
clone size: .
J gene: TRBJ2-5
CDR3 protein: CASSGDSQETQYF
CDR3 DNA: TGTGCCAGCAGCGGGGACTCCCAAGAGACCCAGTACTTC

V gene: TRBV5-1
D gene: .
clone size: .
J gene: TRBJ1-1
CDR3 protein: CASSFGSMNTEAFF
CDR3 DNA: TGCGCCAGCAGCTTTGGGAGCATGAACACTGAAGCTTTCTTT

V gene: TRBV6-5
D gene: .
clone size: .
J gene: TRBJ2-2
CDR3 protein: CASSPIRQTGELFF
CDR3 DNA: TGTGCCAGCAGCCCCATCAGGCAGACCGGGGAGCTGTTTTTT

V gene: TRBV13
D gene: .
clone size: once
J gene: TRBJ1-2
CDR3 protein: CASSLGTGDGYTF
CDR3 DNA: TGTGCCAGCAGCCTGGGGACGGGGGATGGCTACACCTTC

V gene: TRBV9
D gene: .
clone size: .
J gene: TRBJ2-6
CDR3 protein: CASSAQGGWVLTF
CDR3 DNA: TGTGCCAGCAGCGCCCAAGGAGGGTGGGTCCTGACTTTC

V gene: TRBV14
D gene: .
clone size: .
J gene: TRBJ1-5
CDR3 protein: CASSQGQGSRTQHF
CDR3 DNA: TGTGCCAGCAGCCAAGGGCAGGGTAGCCGGACCCAGCATTTT

V gene: TRBV27
D gene: TRBD2
clone size: .
J gene: TRBJ2-1
CDR3 protein: CASSFGLAESSYNEQFF
CDR3 DNA: TGTGCCAGCAGTTTCGGACTAGCGGAGAGCTCCTACAATGAGCAGTTCTTC

V gene: TRBV9
D gene: TRBD2
clone size: .
J gene: TRBJ2-7
CDR3 protein: CASSVASGHPYEQYF
CDR3 DNA: TGTGCCAGCAGCGTAGCTAGCGGTCATCCCTACGAGCAGTACTTC

V gene: TRBV11-2
D gene: .
clone size: .
J gene: TRBJ2-2
CDR3 protein: CASSSQGGYTGELFF
CDR3 DNA: TGTGCCAGCAGTTCGCAGGGGGGATACACCGGGGAGCTGTTTTTT